Below, 9 T cell receptor beta chains from the same sample are listed, as sequenced in a study of cytomegalovirus exposure and HLA in healthy donors. Both 60 Vbeta primers and 13 Jbeta primers went into the PCR. Generated by immunoSEQ multiplex PCR, the TCRdb table keeps only in-frame clones and is missing some. The sample has under 200,000 clones; around 80% are singletons. The specimen was PBMCs. These receptors were collected from a man aged 35 to 55 in good health and CMV-seronegative.

J is TRBJ2-7 and V is TRBV7-8, with D perhaps TRBD1 (6 bases). This CDR3 has 13 amino acids. Trimming took 5 bases from V and 3 from J, leaving 11 bases between them. Germline-derived CDR1 and CDR2 are SGHVS and FQNEAQ. The CDR3 is CASSGQKNYEQYF. The CDR3 bases are TGTGCCAGCAGCGGACAGAAAAACTACGAGCAGTACTTC. The full variable domain, rest sourced from reference TRBV7-8 and TRBJ2-7, is GAGVSQSPRYKVAKRGQDVALRCDPISGHVSLFWYQQALGQGPEFLTYFQNEAQLDKSGLPSDRFFAERPEGSVSTLKIQRTQQEDSAVYLCASSGQKNYEQYFGPGTRLTVT.

This clone turned up a few times. The chain employs TRBV2 and TRBJ2-7; D unclear. The CDR3 runs to 11 residues. Trimming pared 3 bases from V and 3 bases from J, leaving 3 bases between. The V gene's germline CDR1 is SNHLY and CDR2 FYNNEI. Here the CDR3 reads CASSDYYEQYF. The CDR3 DNA reads TGTGCCAGCAGTGACTACTACGAGCAGTACTTC.

This clone appeared a few times. This sequence joins TRBV6-6 and TRBJ1-3; no clear D gene. Per germline, CDR1 MNHNY and CDR2 SVGAGI (reference sequence). The germline V and J ends were trimmed by 2 bases and 0 bases, with 8 bases remaining between them. This CDR3 is 15 amino acids long. The CDR3 protein is CASSYREGSGNTIYF. Written as DNA, the CDR3 is TGTGCCAGCAGTTACCGGGAGGGCTCTGGAAACACCATATATTTT.

This rearrangement joins TRBV19 to TRBJ2-2; TRBD2 matches at 7 bases. J lost 2 bases, V lost 3 bases, and 3 bases had no gene match. From germline, CDR1 is LNHDA and CDR2 SQIVND (reference sequence). This CDR3 has 15 residues. CDR3 sequence: CASSIRGGNTGELFF. The DNA for the CDR3 is TGTGCCAGTAGTATCCGCGGGGGAAACACCGGGGAGCTGTTTTTT.

V and J are TRBV30 and TRBJ1-3; D possibly corresponds to TRBD1 (6 bases). Germline lookup yields CDR1 GTSNPN and CDR2 SVGIG (reference sequence). This CDR3 is built from 15 residues. V was trimmed by 6 bases and J by 0 bases, leaving 15 bases between them. DNA for the CDR3: TGTGCCTGTTCAGGGGTGGTCAACTCTGGAAACACCATATATTTT. Translated: CACSGVVNSGNTIYF. Based on the CDR3 plus reference TRBV30 and TRBJ1-3, the full variable domain is SQTIHQWPATLVQPVGSPLSLECTVEGTSNPNLYWYRQAAGRGLQLLFYSVGIGQISSEVPQNLSASRPQDRQFILSSKKLLLSDSGFYLCACSGVVNSGNTIYFGEGSWLTVV.

J is TRBJ2-7 and V is TRBV7-9; 7 nucleotides agree with TRBD1. Germline V gene data show CDR1 as SEHNR and CDR2 as FQNEAQ (reference sequence). V lost 2 bases and J lost 1; bases outside the gene matches: 5. The CDR3 length is 15 residues. CDR3 loop: CASSLSTGPSYEQYF. The CDR3 DNA follows: TGTGCCAGCAGCTTATCGACAGGGCCATCCTACGAGCAGTACTTC.

J is TRBJ2-7 and V is TRBV19; D remains ambiguous. Germline assignment: CDR1 LNHDA and CDR2 SQIVND (reference sequence). The CDR3 is 13 amino acids. The V end lost 3 bases, the J end lost 2 bases, and 8 bases lay between the germline ends. CDR3: CASSIILAYEQYF. CDR3 DNA: TGTGCCAGTAGTATCATCCTAGCCTACGAGCAGTACTTC.

This rearrangement joins TRBV2 to TRBJ1-1, with D perhaps matching TRBD1 (6 bases). The germline V gene encodes CDR1 SNHLY and CDR2 FYNNEI. CDR3 length: 15 amino acids. V was trimmed by 6 bases and J by 1 base, leaving 15 bases between them. The CDR3 bases are TGTGCCAGCAGCCCGACGGACAGACGGAACACTGAAGCTTTCTTT. Its protein product is CASSPTDRRNTEAFF.

With respect to this clone: The sample carries other DNA sequences with the same CDR3. V is TRBV9 and J is TRBJ1-5; tentatively, D is TRBD1 (6 bases). Per germline, CDR1 SGDLS and CDR2 YYNGEE. Trimming shortened V by 2 bases and J by 3 bases, and 12 bases separated the two germline ends. The CDR3 extends over 15 amino acids. The CDR3 DNA sequence: TGTGCCAGCAGCGTGGGCGGACAGTCCAATCAGCCCCAGCATTTT. Amino acid sequence: CASSVGGQSNQPQHF.